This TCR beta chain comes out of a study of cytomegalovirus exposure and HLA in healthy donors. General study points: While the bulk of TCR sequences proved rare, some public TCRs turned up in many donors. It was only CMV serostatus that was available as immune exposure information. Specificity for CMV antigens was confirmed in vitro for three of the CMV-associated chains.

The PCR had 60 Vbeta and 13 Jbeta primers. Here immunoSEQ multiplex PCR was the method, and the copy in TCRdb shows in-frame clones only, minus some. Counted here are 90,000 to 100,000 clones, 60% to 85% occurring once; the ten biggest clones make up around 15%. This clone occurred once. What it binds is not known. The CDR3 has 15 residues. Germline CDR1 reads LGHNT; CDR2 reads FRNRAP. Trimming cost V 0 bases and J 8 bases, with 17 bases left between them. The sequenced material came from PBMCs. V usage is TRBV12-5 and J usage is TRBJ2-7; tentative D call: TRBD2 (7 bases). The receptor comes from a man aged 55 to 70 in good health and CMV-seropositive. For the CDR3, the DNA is TGTGCTAGTGGTTTGGTACGAGACGCGGGGGCGAAGCAGTACTTC. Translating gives CASGLVRDAGAKQYF.